These 12 T cell receptor beta chains came from one sample sequenced in a study of siplizumab effects on memory and regulatory T cells. TCRdb keeps only in-frame clones here, not all; method: immunoSEQ multiplex PCR. The sample includes about 100,000 clones, around 93% of them seen just once. The sequencing input was non-Treg CD4+ T cells sorted from blood. The origin of the receptors is a human donor in good health.

The chain carries TRBV5-1 and TRBJ2-3; 13 bases are shared with TRBD2. V lost 2 bases to trimming and J lost 0 bases; unmatched junction nucleotides: 6. CDR1 and CDR2 from the germline V gene are SGHRS and YFSETQ. The CDR3 extends over 18 amino acids. The chain's CDR3 is CASSLTSGRAVSTDTQYF. CDR3 DNA sequence: TGCGCCAGCAGCTTAACTAGCGGGAGGGCCGTGAGCACAGATACGCAGTATTTT.

The chain links TRBV5-8 to TRBJ1-2; D not certain. V was trimmed by 0 bases and J by 8 bases, leaving 8 bases between them. The CDR3 loop spans 12 amino acids. Germline-derived CDR1 and CDR2 are SGHTS and YDEGEE. CDR3 in amino acids: CASSLVGFGYTF. CDR3 sequence (DNA): TGTGCCAGCAGCTTGGTAGGGTTCGGCTACACCTTC.

This clone was seen a handful of times. The chain has TRBV29-1 and TRBJ1-1, with D unclear. V dropped 7 bases and J dropped 1 base, with 13 bases sitting between them. The CDR3 has 13 residues. Germline lookup yields CDR1 SQVTM and CDR2 ANQGSEA. Here the CDR3 DNA reads TGCAGCGGACTTGCTGGGCAGAACACTGAAGCTTTCTTT. Its translation: CSGLAGQNTEAFF.

CDR3 residues: CASSTGEREAFF. The DNA of the CDR3 is TGTGCCAGTAGTACGGGGGAGAGGGAAGCTTTCTTT. This chain joins TRBV19 and TRBJ1-1, with D perhaps TRBD1 (5 bases). The germline V and J ends were trimmed by 4 bases and 8 bases, with 11 bases remaining between them. The CDR3 contains 12 residues. Germline lookup yields CDR1 LNHDA and CDR2 SQIVND (reference sequence).

The chain employs TRBV7-6 and TRBJ1-2; unclear D gene. CDR3 length equals 13 residues. V dropped 0 bases and J dropped 5 bases, with 7 bases sitting between them. CDR1 is SGHVS and CDR2 is FNYEAQ in the germline V gene. CDR3 DNA: TGTGCCAGCAGCTTAGCTCCCCTTTATGGCTACACCTTC. Its protein is CASSLAPLYGYTF.

V gene TRBV11-2 combines with J gene TRBJ2-3, with 13 positions matching TRBD2. After removal of 5 bases from V and 2 bases from J, the junction contained 4 bases not matched to a gene. Germline CDR1 reads SGHAT; CDR2 reads FQNNGV. This CDR3 is built from 16 residues. CDR3 in amino acids: CASSPGTSGNTDTQYF. The CDR3 bases are TGTGCCAGCAGCCCAGGGACTAGCGGGAACACAGATACGCAGTATTTT.

The chain is built from TRBV6-6 and TRBJ1-1; weak D call: TRBD1 (6 bases). This CDR3 has 15 residues. V was trimmed by 0 bases and J by 5 bases, leaving 13 bases between them. CDR1 and CDR2 (germline): MNHNY, SVGAGI (reference sequence). CDR3: CASSYSGKGETEAFF. The CDR3 coding sequence is TGTGCCAGCAGTTACTCAGGGAAGGGGGAAACTGAAGCTTTCTTT.

This clone came up once. This chain joins TRBV19 and TRBJ2-3; 10 nucleotides agree with TRBD2. V lost 2 bases, J lost 0 bases, and 11 bases stayed unmatched. Germline CDR1 reads LNHDA; CDR2 reads SQIVND (reference sequence). The CDR3 consists of 19 residues. CDR3 in DNA: TGTGCCAGTAGTATATTAGGTCTAGCGGGAGTTCTCAGCACAGATACGCAGTATTTT. Protein product: CASSILGLAGVLSTDTQYF. The full variable domain, with the rest looked up from reference TRBV19 and TRBJ2-3, is DGGITQSPKYLFRKEGQNVTLSCEQNLNHDAMYWYRQDPGQGLRLIYYSQIVNDFQKGDIAEGYSVSREKKESFPLTVTSAQKNPTAFYLCASSILGLAGVLSTDTQYFGPGTRLTVL.

This clone was detected only once. The chain is built from TRBV30 and TRBJ1-2, with a possible D match to TRBD1 (5 bases). The CDR3 sequence is 12 residues long. Per the germline V gene, CDR1 is GTSNPN and CDR2 is SVGIG (reference sequence). V was clipped by 4 bases and J by 11 bases, with 17 bases between them. CDR3 protein: CAWTAGALVYTF. CDR3 nucleotide sequence: TGTGCCTGGACTGCCGGGGCGCTCGTTTACACCTTC.

V gene TRBV19 combines with J gene TRBJ2-1; possible D gene TRBD2, 5 bases. The V end lost 5 bases, the J end lost 3 bases, and 17 bases lay between the germline ends. CDR3 length: 16 amino acids. Germline V CDR1 and CDR2: LNHDA, SQIVND (reference sequence). CDR3 protein: CASSAALAAYYNEQFF. The DNA of the CDR3 is TGTGCCAGTAGTGCCGCCCTAGCAGCTTACTACAATGAGCAGTTCTTC.

This clone appeared once. The rearrangement links TRBV14 to TRBJ1-1; D may be TRBD1 (6 bases). The CDR3 has 13 amino acids. V was pared by 4 bases and J by 3 bases, with 9 bases between. The germline CDR1 and CDR2 sequences are SGHDN and FVKESK. This CDR3 is CASSLRGYTEAFF. The CDR3 DNA is TGTGCCAGCAGCCTGAGGGGGTACACTGAAGCTTTCTTT.

The chain couples TRBV5-8 to TRBJ2-7, with a possible D match to TRBD1 (5 bases). Germline CDR1 and CDR2: SGHTS and YDEGEE. V was trimmed by 0 bases and J by 1 base, leaving 14 bases between them. The CDR3 spans 16 residues. CDR3 amino acids: CASSLADRRASYEQYF. CDR3 bases: TGTGCCAGCAGCTTGGCCGACAGAAGGGCATCCTACGAGCAGTACTTC.